These 23 T cell receptor beta chains share one sample of origin, sequenced in a study of human T cells and chemical hapten exposure. The time point is: patch test 2, 6 weeks after DPC sensitization. The treatment was: therapeutic diphenylcyclopropenone sensitization with weekly scalp DPC. TCRdb reprocessed the RACE reads via MiXCR and lists one record per CDR3 protein. In the table there are around 100,000 distinct CDR3 sequences, approximately 10% of which are singletons. The source material was whole blood, sampled in connection with sensitization to the hapten diphenylcyclopropenone (DPC). Receptors originate from a woman aged 40 to 55 with alopecia areata. Some clones in this sample may be carry-over from other donors' samples.

The V gene is TRBV4-3, the J gene TRBJ2-1; D ambiguous. This CDR3 spans 14 amino acids. Looked up from germline, CDR1 is LGHNA and CDR2 is YSLEER. Deletions cut 3 bases from V and 6 bases from J, with 12 bases between. The CDR3 DNA follows: TGCGCCAGCAGCCAGGGATCGTGGACCAATGAGCAGTTCTTC. Translation gives CASSQGSWTNEQFF.

This clonotype was recorded at least ten times. This chain links TRBV10-3 with TRBJ2-3; 7 bases fit TRBD2. The CDR3 is 13 amino acids. V was clipped by 7 bases and J by 2 bases; unmatched bases: 3. The V gene's germline CDR1 is ENHRY and CDR2 SYGVKD. This CDR3 is CAIMAGDTDTQYF. The CDR3 nucleotides read TGTGCCATCATGGCGGGGGACACAGATACGCAGTATTTT.

This clonotype was observed at least ten times. The rearrangement joins TRBV5-5 to TRBJ1-1; unclear D gene. This CDR3 has 16 residues. CDR1 is SGHKS, CDR2 YYEKEE, per germline (reference sequence). The V gene lost 5 bases and the J gene lost 1 base, with 18 bases spanning the gap. The CDR3 region is CASSPVPTSSNTEAFF. CDR3 DNA sequence: TGTGCCAGCAGTCCGGTTCCGACCAGTTCGAACACTGAAGCTTTCTTT.

This clonotype came up many times. The rearrangement joins TRBV12-3 or TRBV12-4 to TRBJ2-7; D is possibly TRBD2 (7 bases). The CDR3 runs 14 residues. Between the trimmed V and J ends, which lost 7 bases and 1 base, there was a span of 14 bases. CDR3 nucleotides: TGTGCCAGCAACTGGCGGGGGCCTTCCTACGAGCAGTACTTC. Translated: CASNWRGPSYEQYF.

V and J are TRBV7-3 and TRBJ1-1; no firm D call. Germline loops: CDR1 SGHTA, CDR2 FQGTGA. The CDR3 has 13 residues. The V gene lost 3 bases and the J gene lost 0 bases, with 5 bases spanning the gap. CDR3 region: CASSFGLNTEAFF. As DNA, the CDR3 is TGTGCCAGCAGCTTCGGATTGAACACTGAAGCTTTCTTT. The full variable domain, rest sourced from reference TRBV7-3 and TRBJ1-1, is GAGVSQTPSNKVTEKGKYVELRCDPISGHTALYWYRQSLGQGPEFLIYFQGTGAADDSGLPNDRFFAVRPEGSVSTLKIQRTERGDSAVYLCASSFGLNTEAFFGQGTRLTVV.

This clonotype was counted ten times or more. The chain uses TRBV5-6 and TRBJ2-5, with D possibly TRBD2 on 6 matching bases. Per germline, CDR1 SGHDT and CDR2 YYEEEE. The CDR3 length is 14 residues. Trimming stripped 4 bases from V and 2 bases from J, with 12 bases between. CDR3 residues: CASSQGLEQETQYF. The CDR3 DNA follows: TGTGCCAGCAGCCAGGGACTTGAGCAAGAGACCCAGTACTTC.

This clonotype was found a few times. The gene calls are TRBV10-3 and TRBJ2-7; 8 bases map to TRBD2. V gave up 6 bases and J gave up 0 bases; unmatched junction bases: 10. This CDR3 is built from 16 residues. The germline V gene encodes CDR1 ENHRY and CDR2 SYGVKD. CDR3 in amino acids: CAISPGLATGSYEQYF. The CDR3, as DNA: TGTGCCATCAGCCCCGGACTAGCTACGGGCTCCTACGAGCAGTACTTC.

This clonotype was counted between two and nine times. This rearrangement joins TRBV6-2 or TRBV6-3 to TRBJ1-5; maybe TRBD1 (5 bases). In germline, CDR1 is MNHEY, CDR2 SVGEGT. The CDR3 covers 14 residues. V dropped 8 bases and J dropped 2 bases, with 13 bases sitting between them. The CDR3 nucleotides read TGTGCCAGCGGTTGGGGCTATGGCAATCAGCCCCAGCATTTT. This translates into CASGWGYGNQPQHF.

The gene calls are TRBV6-2 or TRBV6-3 and TRBJ1-2; D is ambiguous. The V gene's germline CDR1 is MNHEY and CDR2 SVGEGT. V lost 10 bases and J 4 bases, leaving 16 bases between the germline ends. The CDR3 sequence is 13 residues long. The CDR3 bases are TGTGCCACCCGGGGAGCCGCCGTCTATGGCTACACCTTC. It translates to CATRGAAVYGYTF.

There are many counts of this clonotype. This chain joins TRBV28 and TRBJ2-3; 15 bases agree with TRBD2. V shed 5 bases and J 0 bases; nucleotides not matched to a gene: 6. This CDR3 contains 18 residues. Germline values: CDR1 MDHEN, CDR2 SYDVKM. DNA of the CDR3: TGTGCCAGCAGTATGGGACTAGCGGGGGGAACTAGCACAGATACGCAGTATTTT. Translated, it gives CASSMGLAGGTSTDTQYF.

Only a few counts were recorded for this clonotype. J is TRBJ2-7 and V is TRBV7-9; no firm D call. Germline V CDR1 and CDR2: SEHNR, FQNEAQ (reference sequence). The CDR3 consists of 13 residues. V lost 3 bases, J lost 0 bases, and 6 bases lay in between. CDR3 coding DNA: TGTGCCAGCAGCTTGGGTCCCTCCTACGAGCAGTACTTC. It codes for CASSLGPSYEQYF.

The rearrangement uses TRBV20-1 and TRBJ1-1; D is possibly TRBD1 (5 bases). The CDR3 spans 13 residues. Germline assignment: CDR1 DFQATT and CDR2 SNEGSKA (reference sequence). Trimming took 3 bases from V and 2 from J, leaving 10 bases between them. The CDR3 spells CSASWQGNTEAFF. CDR3 DNA: TGCAGTGCTAGTTGGCAGGGAAACACTGAAGCTTTCTTT.

This clonotype was seen a handful of times. The chain combines TRBV24-1 with TRBJ2-3; D may be TRBD1 (6 bases). The V gene's germline CDR1 is KGHDR and CDR2 SFDVKD. V shed 2 bases and J shed 3 bases, with 8 bases lying between them. The CDR3 runs 14 residues. CDR3 DNA: TGTGCCACCAGTGATTCCAGGGGAACAGATACGCAGTATTTT. This codes for CATSDSRGTDTQYF.

This clonotype was seen many times. The chain combines TRBV5-5 with TRBJ1-1; perhaps TRBD1 as D (5 bases). The CDR3 has 13 amino acids. Per the germline V gene, CDR1 is SGHKS and CDR2 is YYEKEE (reference sequence). V was shortened by 6 bases and J by 0 bases, with 9 bases between the two germline ends. The CDR3 here is CASTRDLNTEAFF. The CDR3 nucleotides read TGTGCCAGCACCAGGGACCTGAACACTGAAGCTTTCTTT.

This clonotype has just a few counts. The V and J genes are TRBV20-1 and TRBJ2-1; 8 nucleotides align to TRBD2. After removal of 4 bases from V and 7 bases from J, the junction contained 6 bases not matched to a gene. The CDR3 runs to 13 residues. The germline CDR1 and CDR2 sequences are DFQATT and SNEGSKA (reference sequence). The CDR3 DNA sequence: TGCAGTGCTAACCGGGGGGGCGGGAATGAGCAGTTCTTC. Translating it yields CSANRGGGNEQFF.

This clonotype was counted a few times. V is TRBV5-1 and J is TRBJ2-2; 7 bases line up with TRBD2. CDR1 is SGHRS and CDR2 is YFSETQ in the germline V gene. The CDR3 totals 16 residues. The junction had 9 bases not matched to a gene; V was cut back by 4 bases and J by 3 bases. This chain's CDR3 is CASSPSLGGYTGELFF. CDR3 DNA sequence: TGCGCCAGCAGCCCTTCTCTGGGGGGGTACACCGGGGAGCTGTTTTTT.

The V and J genes are TRBV6-2 or TRBV6-3 and TRBJ2-5, with D hard to call. The germline V and J ends were trimmed by 6 bases and 7 bases, with 9 bases remaining between them. The CDR3 is 11 amino acids. Per the germline V gene, CDR1 is MNHEY and CDR2 is SVGEGT. The CDR3 DNA follows: TGTGCCAGCAGCGACCTGCGGACCCAGTACTTC. Protein: CASSDLRTQYF.

This clonotype showed up just a few times. The chain couples TRBV4-2 to TRBJ2-3; possible D gene TRBD2, 5 bases. The CDR3 runs 14 residues. Germline CDR1 reads LGHNA; CDR2 reads YNFKEQ. Trimming left V 2 bases short and J 0 bases short, with 6 bases between. The CDR3 DNA reads as TGTGCCAGCAGCCAACCGGGGAGCACAGATACGCAGTATTTT. It yields the protein CASSQPGSTDTQYF.

At least ten counts were recorded for this clonotype. The V gene is TRBV28, the J gene TRBJ2-7; 9 positions match TRBD1. The germline gives CDR1 MDHEN, CDR2 SYDVKM. V gave up 5 bases and J gave up 0 bases; unmatched junction bases: 5. This CDR3 contains 15 residues. CDR3 nucleotides: TGTGCCAGCAGTACCACAGGGGGCCTCTCCTACGAGCAGTACTTC. It codes for CASSTTGGLSYEQYF.

For the CDR3, the DNA is TGTGCCAGCAGCGGGACATATCAAGATACTCGGGGCGGTACGCAGTATTTT. It is translated as CASSGTYQDTRGGTQYF. The chain links TRBV12-3 or TRBV12-4 to TRBJ2-3; maybe TRBD1 (6 bases). Trimming took 6 bases from V and 8 from J, leaving 27 bases between them. This CDR3 contains 17 residues.

The chain employs TRBV18 and TRBJ2-5, with TRBD2 identical over 11 bases. Losses at the gene ends were 3 bases for V and 5 bases for J; bases not matched to a gene: 8. Per the germline V gene, CDR1 is KGHSH and CDR2 is LQKENI. The CDR3 has 16 residues. CDR3 coding DNA: TGTGCCAGCTCACCTCCCTTAGCGGGAGGGGGGGAGACCCAGTACTTC. Protein: CASSPPLAGGGETQYF.

This clonotype was recorded a few times. V is TRBV7-2 and J is TRBJ2-7; D might be TRBD1 (5 bases). Per germline, CDR1 SGHTA and CDR2 FQGNSA. CDR3 length equals 13 residues. Deletions cut 5 bases from V and 4 bases from J, with 12 bases between. The CDR3 loop is CASSLTATYEQYF. CDR3 nucleotide sequence: TGTGCCAGCAGCCTGACAGCTACTTACGAGCAGTACTTC.

The chain couples TRBV29-1 to TRBJ2-1; tentatively, D is TRBD2 (6 bases). Germline V CDR1 and CDR2: SQVTM, ANQGSEA. The V gene lost 3 bases and the J gene lost 8 bases, with 14 bases spanning the gap. This CDR3 contains 13 residues. This CDR3 is CSVDLGGKYEQFF. CDR3 in DNA: TGCAGCGTTGATCTGGGAGGAAAGTATGAGCAGTTCTTC.